This is a list of T cell receptor beta chains from one sample in a study of blood T cell repertoires in COVID-19. Sequencing used immunoSEQ multiplex PCR; TCRdb keeps in-frame clones, though not all of them. In the table there are 250,000 to 350,000 clones, over 75% of which are singletons. The sequencing input was PBMCs or T cells enriched from blood (not recorded which). These receptors came from a woman under 40 who had recovered from COVID-19. The CDR3 runs from the conserved cysteine through the conserved F or W. The D gene is left open where the match is weak. Size is stated for part of the rows, as once, few or many counts, or as a class when the clone is expanded.

j_call d_call clone_size v_call cdr3_nt cdr3_aa
TRBJ2-5 NA NA TRBV19 TGTGCCAGTAGCTCCTTTTCGGGGGGCGTAGAGACCCAGTACTTC CASSSFSGGVETQYF
TRBJ1-1 NA few TRBV4-2 TGTGCCAGCAGCCCACAGGGCTCGAACACTGAAGCTTTCTTT CASSPQGSNTEAFF
TRBJ2-7 TRBD1 NA TRBV13 TGTGCCAGCAGCTTCGGCCGGGACAGGGCGTCGGGCTCCTACGAGCAGTACTTC CASSFGRDRASGSYEQYF
TRBJ1-4 NA NA TRBV7-2 TGTGCCAGCAGCCTACCCGCCGGGGGAAAGAATGAAAAACTGTTTTTT CASSLPAGGKNEKLFF
TRBJ1-1 TRBD1 NA TRBV24-1 TGTGCCACCAGTGTAGGGGGCTCTGAAGCTTTCTTT CATSVGGSEAFF
TRBJ1-1 TRBD1 once TRBV6-5 TGTGCCAGCAGTAAACGGGACAGGCACACTGAAGCTTTCTTT CASSKRDRHTEAFF
TRBJ2-1 NA NA TRBV24-1 TGTGCCACCAGTGATTTGCGAGGATCCTACAATGAGCAGTTCTTC CATSDLRGSYNEQFF
TRBJ1-2 NA NA TRBV6-1 TGTGCCAGCAGTGAATCAGTGAATGGCTACACCTTC CASSESVNGYTF
TRBJ2-1 NA NA TRBV11-3 TGTGCCAGCAGCTTCACTAGCTCTGATGAGCAGTTCTTC CASSFTSSDEQFF
TRBJ1-5 NA NA TRBV21-1 TGTGCCAGCAGCAAAGCGCCCGCGTGGACAGGGGTCCCTTCGCCCCAGCATTTT CASSKAPAWTGVPSPQHF
TRBJ2-5 TRBD2 NA TRBV7-2 TGTGCCAGCAGCCCAAGGACTAGCGGGAGGGGGAGGGAGACCCAGTACTTC CASSPRTSGRGRETQYF
TRBJ2-1 TRBD2 NA TRBV3-1/TRBV3-2 TGTGCCAGCAGCTACGGGACTAGCGGGTCTAATGAGCAGTTCTTC CASSYGTSGSNEQFF
TRBJ2-7 TRBD1 NA TRBV5-6 TGTGCCAGCATCCGGACAGGGGGCTATTACGAGCAGTACTTC CASIRTGGYYEQYF
TRBJ1-6 TRBD1 NA TRBV7-9 TGTGCCAGCAGCCCCGGGACAGGTCATTCACCCCTCCACTTT CASSPGTGHSPLHF
TRBJ2-3 TRBD2 once TRBV28 TGTGCCAGCAGTCCCCAGGGTAGCGGGATTGCAGATACGCAGTATTTT CASSPQGSGIADTQYF
TRBJ2-1 TRBD2 NA TRBV3-1/TRBV3-2 TGTGCCAGCAGCCAAGCGACTAGCGGGAGGAATGAGCAGTTCTTC CASSQATSGRNEQFF
TRBJ2-2 TRBD2 once TRBV29-1 TGCAGCGTCCGGACTAGCGGGCGCCCCCTGAACACCGGGGAGCTGTTTTTT CSVRTSGRPLNTGELFF
TRBJ1-6 TRBD1 NA TRBV6-5 TGTGCCAGCAGTTACGACAGGGGGGTGGGCTCACCCCTCCACTTT CASSYDRGVGSPLHF
TRBJ1-5 TRBD1 NA TRBV6-5 TGTGCCAGCAACCAAGAAGGGGGCAGTCAGCCCCAGCATTTT CASNQEGGSQPQHF
TRBJ1-5 NA NA TRBV19 TGTGCCAGTAGTATAGATCGAGGTAACGGCAATCAGCCCCAGCATTTT CASSIDRGNGNQPQHF
TRBJ2-4 TRBD2 NA TRBV7-2 TGTGCCAGCAGCTTAGCGGCTAGCGGCAAAAACATTCAGTACTTC CASSLAASGKNIQYF
TRBJ1-5 NA NA TRBV19 TGTGCCAGTAGTATCTACGGGCAGCCCCAGCATTTT CASSIYGQPQHF
TRBJ2-5 NA NA TRBV19 TGTGCCAGTAGCTTTTCGGACCCCGCAGGGCAAGAGACCCAGTACTTC CASSFSDPAGQETQYF
TRBJ1-5 NA few TRBV2 TGTGCCAGCAGCCTCGACAAGATCCCTACGTGGCCCCAGCATTTT CASSLDKIPTWPQHF
TRBJ1-1 NA NA TRBV29-1 TGCAGCGTGGTGACACAGATGGGCACTGAAGCTTTCTTT CSVVTQMGTEAFF
TRBJ1-6 NA NA TRBV27 TGTGCCAGCAGTTCGGGAGGTTTTAATTCACCCCTCCACTTT CASSSGGFNSPLHF
TRBJ2-7 TRBD1 NA TRBV13 TGTGCCAGCAGCTTAGTGGGCAGGGGGCCTGGCGAGCAGTACTTC CASSLVGRGPGEQYF
TRBJ1-1 NA NA TRBV3-1/TRBV3-2 TGTGCCAGCAGCCAAGTTACATCGATGTCTGGGGGGATTACGCCAAACACTGAAGCTTTCTTT CASSQVTSMSGGITPNTEAFF
TRBJ2-2 NA NA TRBV4-2 TGTGCCAGCAGCCTAAGCGGAGCGGGCACCGGGGAGCTGTTTTTT CASSLSGAGTGELFF
TRBJ2-7 TRBD2 NA TRBV9 TGTGCCAGCAGCGCCCGAGCGGGATTGAGTAACGAGCAGTACTTC CASSARAGLSNEQYF
TRBJ1-2 NA NA TRBV5-4 TGTGCCAGCCAAGGGAGGGGGGTCTATGGCTACACCTTC CASQGRGVYGYTF
TRBJ1-4 NA NA TRBV3-1/TRBV3-2 TGTGCCAGCAGCCAGTTTTCAGGGGAGACTAATGAAAAACTGTTTTTT CASSQFSGETNEKLFF
TRBJ2-5 NA NA TRBV7-8 TGTGCCAGCAGGTTAAATGCGGTGAGCCAAGAGACCCAGTACTTC CASRLNAVSQETQYF